Here is one TCR beta chain with its context. Antigen: not known. TCRdb's copy holds only in-frame clones and misses some; the assay was immunoSEQ multiplex PCR. Here the sample spans over 850,000 clones, around 82% being singletons. The germline CDR1 and CDR2 sequences are MDHEN and SYDVKM. Trimming pared 6 bases from V and 4 bases from J, leaving 12 bases between. The CDR3 is 13 residues long. These data come from a study of shared clonotypes between healthy human individuals. Findings and limits, study-wide: Sequencing of the sorted subsets was shown by rarefaction to be incomplete despite large depth. Naive CD4 clonotypes were shared across several donors at 4.5% to 6%.

The chain uses TRBV28 and TRBJ1-2; D ambiguous. This sequence was found in a man between 18 and 35 years old in good health. Some clones in this sample may be carry-over from other donors' samples. The sample comprised memory CD4+ T cells from PBMCs. Subset specified: CD45RA-negative fraction. The CDR3 loop is CASRPGPSYGYTF. The CDR3 DNA follows: TGTGCCAGCAGACCCGGGCCAAGCTATGGCTACACCTTC.